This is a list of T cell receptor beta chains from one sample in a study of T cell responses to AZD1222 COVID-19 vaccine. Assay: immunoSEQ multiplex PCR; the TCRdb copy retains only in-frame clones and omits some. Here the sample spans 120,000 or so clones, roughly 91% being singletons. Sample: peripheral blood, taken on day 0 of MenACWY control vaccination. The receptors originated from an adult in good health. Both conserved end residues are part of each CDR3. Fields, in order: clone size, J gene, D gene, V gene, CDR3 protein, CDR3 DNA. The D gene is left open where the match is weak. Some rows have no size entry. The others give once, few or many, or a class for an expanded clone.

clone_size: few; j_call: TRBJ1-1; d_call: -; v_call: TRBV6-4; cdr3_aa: CASSDEVNTEAFF; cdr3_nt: TGTGCCAGCAGTGACGAGGTGAACACTGAAGCTTTCTTT
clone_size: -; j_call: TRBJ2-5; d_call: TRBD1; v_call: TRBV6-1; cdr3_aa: CASTTGTGGSETQYF; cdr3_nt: TGTGCCAGCACAACAGGGACAGGGGGGTCAGAGACCCAGTACTTC
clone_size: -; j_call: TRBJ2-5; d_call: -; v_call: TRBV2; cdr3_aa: CASRLSVVETQYF; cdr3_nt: TGTGCCAGCAGACTTAGCGTGGTAGAGACCCAGTACTTC
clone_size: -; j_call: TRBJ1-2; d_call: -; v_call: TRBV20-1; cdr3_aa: CSARHRHGYTF; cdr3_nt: TGCAGTGCTAGACACCGTCACGGCTACACCTTC
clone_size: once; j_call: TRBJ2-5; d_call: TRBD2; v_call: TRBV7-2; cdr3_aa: CASSSILAGAKETQYF; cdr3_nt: TGTGCCAGCAGCTCCATCCTAGCGGGAGCAAAAGAGACCCAGTACTTC
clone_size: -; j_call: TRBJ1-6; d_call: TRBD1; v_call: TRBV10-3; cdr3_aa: CAISESGEMTGDSPLHF; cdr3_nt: TGTGCCATCAGTGAGTCGGGGGAAATGACAGGGGATTCACCCCTCCACTTT
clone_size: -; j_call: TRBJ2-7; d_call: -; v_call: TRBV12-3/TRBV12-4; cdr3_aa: CASSPQLAYEQYF; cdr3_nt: TGTGCCAGCAGTCCCCAGCTCGCCTACGAGCAGTACTTC
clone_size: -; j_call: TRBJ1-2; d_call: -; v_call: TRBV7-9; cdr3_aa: CASSRGDNYGYTF; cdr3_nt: TGTGCCAGCAGCCGAGGAGACAACTATGGCTACACCTTC
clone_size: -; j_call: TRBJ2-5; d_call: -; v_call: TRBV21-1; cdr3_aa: CFQETQYF; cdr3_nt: TGTTTCCAAGAGACCCAGTACTTC
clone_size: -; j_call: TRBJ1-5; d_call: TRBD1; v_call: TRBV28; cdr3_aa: CASSPRAGGYQPQHF; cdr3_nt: TGTGCCAGCAGTCCTAGAGCAGGGGGGTATCAGCCCCAGCATTTT
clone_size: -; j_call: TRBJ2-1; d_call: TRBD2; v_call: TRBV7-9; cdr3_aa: CASSLSPGTSEYNEQFF; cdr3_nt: TGTGCCAGCAGCTTATCCCCAGGGACTAGCGAGTACAATGAGCAGTTCTTC
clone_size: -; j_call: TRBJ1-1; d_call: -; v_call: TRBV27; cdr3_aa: CASSPGKNTEAFF; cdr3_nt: TGTGCCAGCAGTCCCGGAAAGAACACTGAAGCTTTCTTT
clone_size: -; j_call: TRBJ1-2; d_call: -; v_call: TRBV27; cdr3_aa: CASSFLRDTNYGYTF; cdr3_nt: TGTGCCAGCAGTTTCCTCAGGGATACTAACTATGGCTACACCTTC
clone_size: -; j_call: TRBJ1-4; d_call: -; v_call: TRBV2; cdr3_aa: CASRADDGKLFF; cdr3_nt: TGTGCCAGCAGGGCCGACGACGGAAAACTGTTTTTT
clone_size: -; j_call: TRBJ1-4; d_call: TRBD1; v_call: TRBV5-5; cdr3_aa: CASSYRGSWGSNEKLFF; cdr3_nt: TGTGCCAGCAGCTACAGGGGAAGTTGGGGTTCTAATGAAAAACTGTTTTTT
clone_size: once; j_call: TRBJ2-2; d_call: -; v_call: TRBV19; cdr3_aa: CASSGSLSIIGELFF; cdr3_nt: TGTGCCAGTAGCGGATCGCTCTCCATTATAGGGGAGCTGTTTTTT
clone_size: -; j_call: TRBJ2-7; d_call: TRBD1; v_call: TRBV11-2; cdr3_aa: CASSARQGAYEQYF; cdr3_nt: TGTGCCAGCAGCGCTCGACAGGGGGCCTACGAGCAGTACTTC
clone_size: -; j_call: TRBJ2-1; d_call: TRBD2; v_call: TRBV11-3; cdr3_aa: CASSSRGGSSYNEQFF; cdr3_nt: TGTGCCAGCAGCTCCCGTGGCGGGAGCTCCTACAATGAGCAGTTCTTC
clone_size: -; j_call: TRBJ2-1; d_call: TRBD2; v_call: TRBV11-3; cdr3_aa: CASSLKRGGRVNEQFF; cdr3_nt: TGTGCCAGCAGCTTAAAGCGGGGCGGGAGGGTTAATGAGCAGTTCTTC
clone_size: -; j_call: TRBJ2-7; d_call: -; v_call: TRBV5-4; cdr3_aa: CASSPGTESYEQYF; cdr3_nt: TGTGCCAGCAGCCCCGGGACGGAGTCCTACGAGCAGTACTTC
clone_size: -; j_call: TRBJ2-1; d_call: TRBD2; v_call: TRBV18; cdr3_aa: CASSPEGLAGGFNEQFF; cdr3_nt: TGTGCCAGCTCACCAGAAGGACTAGCGGGAGGGTTCAATGAGCAGTTCTTC
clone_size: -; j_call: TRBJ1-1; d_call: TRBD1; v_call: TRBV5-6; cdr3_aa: CASSFEVRGRSEAFF; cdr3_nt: TGTGCCAGCAGCTTTGAAGTCAGGGGGCGTTCCGAAGCTTTCTTT
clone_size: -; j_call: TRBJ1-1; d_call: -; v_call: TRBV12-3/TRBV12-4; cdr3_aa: CASSRGRGTEAFF; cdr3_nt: TGTGCCAGCAGCCGCGGCAGGGGCACTGAAGCTTTCTTT
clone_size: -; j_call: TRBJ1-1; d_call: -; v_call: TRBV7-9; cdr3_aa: CASSYPTGANTEAFF; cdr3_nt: TGTGCCAGCAGCTATCCAACAGGCGCGAACACTGAAGCTTTCTTT
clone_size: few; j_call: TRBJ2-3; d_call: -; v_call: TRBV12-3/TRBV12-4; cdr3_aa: CASSFFGTDTQYF; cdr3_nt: TGTGCCAGCAGTTTTTTTGGCACAGATACGCAGTATTTT
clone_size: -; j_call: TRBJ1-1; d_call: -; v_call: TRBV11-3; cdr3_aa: CASSMMGPAGTEAFF; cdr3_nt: TGTGCCAGCAGCATGATGGGACCGGCGGGCACTGAAGCTTTCTTT
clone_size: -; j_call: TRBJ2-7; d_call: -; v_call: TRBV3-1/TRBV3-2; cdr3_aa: CASSQDTGRRYEQYF; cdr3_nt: TGTGCCAGCAGCCAAGACACAGGTCGTAGGTACGAGCAGTACTTC
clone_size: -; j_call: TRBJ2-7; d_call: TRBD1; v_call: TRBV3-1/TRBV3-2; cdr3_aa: CASSRTGWSSYEQYF; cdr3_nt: TGTGCCAGCAGCAGGACAGGGTGGAGCTCCTACGAGCAGTACTTC
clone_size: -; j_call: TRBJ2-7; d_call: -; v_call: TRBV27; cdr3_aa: CASSLSANSGEQYF; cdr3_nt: TGTGCCAGCAGTTTATCCGCCAATTCTGGCGAGCAGTACTTC
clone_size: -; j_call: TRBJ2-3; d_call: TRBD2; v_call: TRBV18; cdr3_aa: CASSPLNPSGRATDTQYF; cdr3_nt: TGTGCCAGCTCACCTCTAAACCCTAGCGGGAGGGCGACAGATACGCAGTATTTT
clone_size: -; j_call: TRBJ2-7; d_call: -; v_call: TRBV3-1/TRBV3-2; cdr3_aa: CASSQGHSSYEQYF; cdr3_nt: TGTGCCAGCAGCCAAGGGCACAGCTCCTACGAGCAGTACTTC
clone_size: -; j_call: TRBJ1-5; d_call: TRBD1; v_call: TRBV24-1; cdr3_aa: CATSTFGQGNQPQHF; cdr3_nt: TGTGCCACCAGCACATTCGGACAGGGCAATCAGCCCCAGCATTTT
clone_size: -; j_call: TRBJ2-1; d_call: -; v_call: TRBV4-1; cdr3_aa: CASSHATATISYNEQFF; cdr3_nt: TGCGCCAGCAGCCATGCGACAGCGACCATCAGCTACAATGAGCAGTTCTTC
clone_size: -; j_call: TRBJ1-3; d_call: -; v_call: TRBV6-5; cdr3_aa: CASSYRGAFGNTIYF; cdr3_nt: TGTGCCAGCAGTTATAGGGGGGCGTTCGGAAACACCATATATTTT
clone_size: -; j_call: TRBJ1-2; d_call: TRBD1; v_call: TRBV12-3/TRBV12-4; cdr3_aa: CASSLQGAHGYTF; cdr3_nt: TGTGCCAGCAGTTTACAGGGGGCGCATGGCTACACCTTC
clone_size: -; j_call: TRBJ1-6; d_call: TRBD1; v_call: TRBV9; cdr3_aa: CASSYGQAPSSPLHF; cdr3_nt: TGTGCCAGCAGCTATGGACAGGCCCCTTCTTCACCCCTCCACTTT
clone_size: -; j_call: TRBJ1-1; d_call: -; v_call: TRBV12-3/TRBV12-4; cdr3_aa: CASSLKGNTEAFF; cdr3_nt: TGTGCCAGCAGTTTGAAAGGGAACACTGAAGCTTTCTTT
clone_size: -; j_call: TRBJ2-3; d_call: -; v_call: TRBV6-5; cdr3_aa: CASSYSDEGGDTQYF; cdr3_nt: TGTGCCAGCAGTTACAGCGACGAGGGTGGAGATACGCAGTATTTT
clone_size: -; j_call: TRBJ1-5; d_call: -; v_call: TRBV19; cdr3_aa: CASSMGDSANQPQHF; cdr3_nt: TGTGCCAGTAGTATGGGAGACAGTGCTAATCAGCCCCAGCATTTT
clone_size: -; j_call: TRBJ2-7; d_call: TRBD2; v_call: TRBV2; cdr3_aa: CASSLAGGEQYF; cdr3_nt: TGTGCCAGTTCCCTAGCGGGAGGCGAGCAGTACTTC
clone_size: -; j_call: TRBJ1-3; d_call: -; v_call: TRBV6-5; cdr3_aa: CASKAHSGNTIYF; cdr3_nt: TGTGCCAGCAAGGCACACTCTGGAAACACCATATATTTT
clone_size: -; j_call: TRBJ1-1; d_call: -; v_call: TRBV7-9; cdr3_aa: CASSLDGQHTEAFF; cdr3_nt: TGTGCCAGCAGCTTAGACGGTCAGCATACTGAAGCTTTCTTT
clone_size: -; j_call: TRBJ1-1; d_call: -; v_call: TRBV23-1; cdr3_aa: CASSHHKTGNTEAFF; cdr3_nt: TGCGCCAGCAGTCACCACAAGACAGGGAACACTGAAGCTTTCTTT
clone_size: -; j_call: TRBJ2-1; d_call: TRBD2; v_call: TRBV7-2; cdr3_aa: CASSLGGRAYNEQFF; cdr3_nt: TGTGCCAGCTCCTTAGGCGGGAGGGCCTACAATGAGCAGTTCTTC
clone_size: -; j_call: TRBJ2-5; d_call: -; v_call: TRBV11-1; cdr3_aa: CASSLALRLQETQYF; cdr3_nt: TGTGCCAGCAGCTTAGCGCTGCGTCTCCAAGAGACCCAGTACTTC
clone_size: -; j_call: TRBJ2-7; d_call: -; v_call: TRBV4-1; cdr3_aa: CASSQDQAPYEQYF; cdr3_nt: TGCGCCAGCAGCCAAGATCAGGCCCCCTACGAGCAGTACTTC
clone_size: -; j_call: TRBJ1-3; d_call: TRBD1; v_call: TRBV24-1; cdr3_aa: CATSDLRGSGGSSGNTIYF; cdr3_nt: TGTGCCACCAGTGATTTGAGGGGTTCAGGGGGCAGCTCTGGAAACACCATATATTTT
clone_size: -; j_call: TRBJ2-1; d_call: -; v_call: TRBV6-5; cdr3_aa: CASSLTGFSYNEQFF; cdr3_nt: TGTGCCAGCAGCCTTACAGGGTTCTCCTACAATGAGCAGTTCTTC
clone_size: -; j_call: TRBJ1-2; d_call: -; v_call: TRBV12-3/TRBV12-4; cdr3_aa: CASIMSGGYGYTF; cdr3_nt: TGTGCCAGCATAATGAGTGGGGGCTATGGCTACACCTTC
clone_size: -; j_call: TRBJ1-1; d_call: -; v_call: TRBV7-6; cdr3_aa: CASSLTRNTEAFF; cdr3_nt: TGTGCCAGCAGCTTAACTCGTAACACTGAAGCTTTCTTT